The rows below give T cell receptor beta chains drawn from one sample of a study of blood T cell repertoires in COVID-19. Sequencing used immunoSEQ multiplex PCR; TCRdb keeps in-frame clones, though not all of them. Among fewer than 400,000 clones listed, 85% were seen once. Source material: peripheral blood. Receptors originate from a woman aged 18-29 years with acute or convalescent COVID-19. Both conserved end residues are trimmed from each CDR3. Each record gives: D gene, V gene, CDR3 protein. The D gene is left open where the match is weak.

d_call: NA
v_call: TRBV2
cdr3_aa: ASKYNRQETYEQY

d_call: TRBD2
v_call: TRBV7-2
cdr3_aa: ASSFSAGGYEQY

d_call: NA
v_call: TRBV6-5
cdr3_aa: ASSSPTYEQY

d_call: TRBD2
v_call: TRBV19
cdr3_aa: ASSMATSGSYEQY

d_call: NA
v_call: TRBV6-5
cdr3_aa: ASSPPGGYNSPLH

d_call: NA
v_call: TRBV2
cdr3_aa: ASSAGTLSGNTIY

d_call: TRBD2
v_call: TRBV27
cdr3_aa: ASSPGLEFSYEQY

d_call: NA
v_call: TRBV4-1
cdr3_aa: ASSQAPVSYEQY

d_call: TRBD1
v_call: TRBV2
cdr3_aa: ASRLQGVNEKLF

d_call: TRBD2
v_call: TRBV5-4
cdr3_aa: ASSAGLAGSTDTQY

d_call: NA
v_call: TRBV4-1
cdr3_aa: ASSQDLNFRLPLLLLF

d_call: NA
v_call: TRBV10-2
cdr3_aa: ASRPGQKNTEAF

d_call: TRBD2
v_call: TRBV5-4
cdr3_aa: ASSPSGGASPYEQY

d_call: TRBD1
v_call: TRBV19
cdr3_aa: ASSLLEDRGHGYT

d_call: NA
v_call: TRBV24-1
cdr3_aa: ATSDFDTYNEQF

d_call: TRBD1
v_call: TRBV15
cdr3_aa: ATSGGTGGVATNEKLF

d_call: TRBD1
v_call: TRBV5-4
cdr3_aa: ASSQGQGLEY

d_call: NA
v_call: TRBV24-1
cdr3_aa: ATRPSGLETQY

d_call: TRBD1
v_call: TRBV6-5
cdr3_aa: ASSPLTGFVMGYT

d_call: TRBD1
v_call: TRBV19
cdr3_aa: ASTEGQGDGYT

d_call: TRBD1
v_call: TRBV6-5
cdr3_aa: ASTSRTGFNSPLH

d_call: TRBD2
v_call: TRBV30
cdr3_aa: AWRPDGLAGGNNEQF

d_call: NA
v_call: TRBV27
cdr3_aa: ASSLQGSVNQPQH

d_call: NA
v_call: TRBV5-1
cdr3_aa: ASSLGNTNLNTEAF

d_call: NA
v_call: TRBV4-1
cdr3_aa: ASSQDQTGSYGYT

d_call: TRBD1
v_call: TRBV19
cdr3_aa: ATTGGRLYEQY

d_call: NA
v_call: TRBV10-2
cdr3_aa: ASSDSGNQPQH

d_call: NA
v_call: TRBV18
cdr3_aa: ASSPSAEIRNIQY

d_call: NA
v_call: TRBV6-6
cdr3_aa: ASRADQPQH

d_call: TRBD1
v_call: TRBV24-1
cdr3_aa: ATSDRGQTSKAF

d_call: TRBD2
v_call: TRBV24-1
cdr3_aa: ATSEIGGNEQY

d_call: TRBD2
v_call: TRBV5-4
cdr3_aa: ASSLVRAGGEETQY

d_call: NA
v_call: TRBV11-2
cdr3_aa: ASSLRWGATEAF

d_call: TRBD1
v_call: TRBV30
cdr3_aa: AWSMPTGVLQGYT

d_call: NA
v_call: TRBV15
cdr3_aa: ATSRGGGGADEKLF

d_call: TRBD1
v_call: TRBV7-3
cdr3_aa: ASSLFGQGAGTEAF

d_call: NA
v_call: TRBV4-1
cdr3_aa: ASSQVPEASTDTQY

d_call: TRBD1
v_call: TRBV27
cdr3_aa: ASVSTTGGPNYGYT

d_call: TRBD2
v_call: TRBV7-8
cdr3_aa: ASGGSSGRDEQF

d_call: TRBD1
v_call: TRBV10-3
cdr3_aa: ATTGTGIYGYT

d_call: TRBD2
v_call: TRBV7-2
cdr3_aa: ASSLGGGFQETQY

d_call: NA
v_call: TRBV12-3/TRBV12-4
cdr3_aa: ASSLVGDTEAF

d_call: NA
v_call: TRBV28
cdr3_aa: ASSSYIPRWQNPYEQY

d_call: NA
v_call: TRBV28
cdr3_aa: ASSFAHHDRPSNSNQPQH

d_call: TRBD2
v_call: TRBV11-2
cdr3_aa: ASSSGTSRREQF